The present T cell receptor (beta chain) was sequenced within a study of OX40 agonist ivuxolimab in advanced cancers. Clones were read by immunoSEQ multiplex PCR, and TCRdb kept only the in-frame ones, dropping some. The sample records just under 95,000 clones, over 75% being singletons. The CDR3 contains 15 residues. CDR1 and CDR2 from the germline V gene are SGDLS and YYNGEE. Trimming at V came to 3 bases and at J to 3 bases, leaving 5 bases not matched to a gene. This TCR was sampled from an adult with an advanced solid tumor such as melanoma, head and neck, liver or kidney cancer. J is TRBJ1-4 and V is TRBV9; TRBD1 agrees at 7 bases. The sample here was CD4+ or CD8+ T cells sorted from blood, taken in a trial of the OX40 agonist ivuxolimab. This CDR3 reads CASSDRGGSNEKLFF. The DNA for the CDR3 is TGTGCCAGCAGCGACCGAGGGGGCTCTAATGAAAAACTGTTTTTT.